Listed below are T cell receptor beta chains from one sample, sequenced in a study of cytomegalovirus exposure and HLA in healthy donors. Assay used: immunoSEQ multiplex PCR; TCRdb lists only in-frame clones, some missing. The sample holds 100,000 to 150,000 clones. Material for sequencing was PBMCs. These receptors all stem from a man between 35 and 55 years old in good health and CMV-seronegative. CDR3s include the opening cysteine and the closing phenylalanine or tryptophan. A D gene is named only where the DNA matches it firmly.

>TRBV5-1|TRBD1|TRBJ2-7
TGCGCCAGCAGCTTGTCGGGACAGGGCACCTACGAGCAGTACTTC
CASSLSGQGTYEQYF
>TRBV10-3|TRBD1|TRBJ1-1
TGTGCCACTACAGGGGCCCTCGGGGGTACTGAAGCTTTCTTT
CATTGALGGTEAFF
>TRBV5-6|.|TRBJ2-5
TGTGCCAGCAGCTTTTTGGAGTTCCAAGAGACCCAGTACTTC
CASSFLEFQETQYF
>TRBV9|TRBD1|TRBJ2-3
TGTGCCAGCAGCCCCAGAAGGACAGGGAGTTCCACAGATACGCAGTATTTT
CASSPRRTGSSTDTQYF
>TRBV30|TRBD1|TRBJ1-2
TGTGCCTGGAGTGTAGGGACAGGGAACGCCTATGGCTACACCTTC
CAWSVGTGNAYGYTF
>TRBV15|.|TRBJ1-3
TGTGCCACCAGCAGAGATGCGGGTTCGGGAAACACCATATATTTT
CATSRDAGSGNTIYF
>TRBV5-4|.|TRBJ2-7
TGTGCCAGCAGCTCGCAGTACGAGCAGTACTTC
CASSSQYEQYF
>TRBV7-3|.|TRBJ1-1
TGTGCCAGCAGCTGGAGTGGCCGGGGGGACACTGAAGCTTTCTTT
CASSWSGRGDTEAFF
>TRBV11-1|.|TRBJ2-1
TGTGCCAGCAGCTTACTCTACGACAATGAGCAGTTCTTC
CASSLLYDNEQFF
>TRBV7-2|TRBD1|TRBJ2-5
TGTGCCAGCACCCCCACCGGGACAGGGAGGGAGACCCAGTACTTC
CASTPTGTGRETQYF
>TRBV6-1|TRBD1|TRBJ2-7
TGTGCCAGCAGCATACAGGGGTTGGAGCAGTACTTC
CASSIQGLEQYF
>TRBV13|.|TRBJ2-5
TGTGCCAGCAGCTTATTAGGACTTTCAAAAGAGACCCAGTACTTC
CASSLLGLSKETQYF
>TRBV30|TRBD2|TRBJ2-3
TGTGCCTGGAGTGTAGCTAGCGGGAGGGGAGATACGCAGTATTTT
CAWSVASGRGDTQYF
>TRBV11-3|.|TRBJ2-3
TGTGCCAGCAGCCCTGGGGGGTCCACAGATACGCAGTATTTT
CASSPGGSTDTQYF
>TRBV5-1|.|TRBJ1-4
TGCGCCAGCACTCAGGGAGGAGGGGAAAAACTGTTTTTT
CASTQGGGEKLFF
>TRBV21-1|.|TRBJ1-5
TGTGCCAGCAGCAAACCCCTGACAGGGTTACTAAATCAGCCCCAGCATTTT
CASSKPLTGLLNQPQHF
>TRBV5-4|.|TRBJ1-2
TGTGCCAGCAGCTTGGGACGGGGCGGGGGTAACTATGGCTACACCTTC
CASSLGRGGGNYGYTF
>TRBV28|.|TRBJ2-7
TGTGCCAGCAGTCCCACCCGGCGGGTCGGACAGGAGCAGTACTTC
CASSPTRRVGQEQYF
>TRBV6-5|.|TRBJ2-5
TGTGCCAGCAGTTCCAAGGACTCCTGGTACCAAGAGACCCAGTACTTC
CASSSKDSWYQETQYF
>TRBV7-9|.|TRBJ2-2
TGTGCCAGCAGCTCATATAGAGGTTTGGGGGAGCTGTTTTTT
CASSSYRGLGELFF
>TRBV19|TRBD2|TRBJ2-7
TGTGCCAGTAGTATTTGGCCACGAGCGGGACCCGAGGAGCAGTACTTC
CASSIWPRAGPEEQYF
>TRBV28|.|TRBJ2-5
TGTGCCAGCAGCGACAGGGAGACCCAGTACTTC
CASSDRETQYF
>TRBV18|TRBD2|TRBJ2-5
TGTGCCAGCTCACCAGTTGCGGGAGCTCGAGAGACCCAGTACTTC
CASSPVAGARETQYF
>TRBV28|.|TRBJ2-1
TGTGCCAGCAGTTTGAACGCAGACTGGTACAATGAGCAGTTCTTC
CASSLNADWYNEQFF
>TRBV29-1|.|TRBJ2-7
TGCAGCGTTTTTAAGGACAGCTCCTACGAGCAGTACTTC
CSVFKDSSYEQYF
>TRBV2|.|TRBJ2-7
TGTGCCAGCGGGGGGACTGACTCCTACGAGCAGTACTTC
CASGGTDSYEQYF
>TRBV25-1|.|TRBJ1-1
TGTGCCAGCAGTGATCAAGTACAGGGAGTTGAAGCTTTCTTT
CASSDQVQGVEAFF
>TRBV6-4|.|TRBJ2-3
TGTGCCGGGAGCGGGTTGAGCACAGATACGCAGTATTTT
CAGSGLSTDTQYF
>TRBV27|TRBD2|TRBJ2-2
TGTGCCAGCAGTAAGCGACTAGCGGGAGTACCCCTCACCGGGGAGCTGTTTTTT
CASSKRLAGVPLTGELFF
>TRBV7-2|.|TRBJ2-1
TGTGCCAGCAGCGCCAGACTAGTTTGGAATGAGCAGTTCTTC
CASSARLVWNEQFF
>TRBV25-1|.|TRBJ2-7
TGTGCCAGCAGTGGGCCAGGGGGGCTCTACGAGCAGTACTTC
CASSGPGGLYEQYF
>TRBV6-1|.|TRBJ1-4
TGTGCCAGCCAACGGGGGGGGTATGAAAAACTGTTTTTT
CASQRGGYEKLFF
>TRBV11-2|TRBD2|TRBJ2-2
TGTGCCAGCAGGGGATTGATTCGGACTAGCGGTAACACCGGGGAGCTGTTTTTT
CASRGLIRTSGNTGELFF
>TRBV19|.|TRBJ1-1
TGTGCCAGTAGACCTCCCCAGGGTGAGGTCGGGGAAGCTTTCTTT
CASRPPQGEVGEAFF
>TRBV18|TRBD1|TRBJ2-3
TGTGCCAGCTCACCCATAACAGGGGGCGCGACAGATACGCAGTATTTT
CASSPITGGATDTQYF